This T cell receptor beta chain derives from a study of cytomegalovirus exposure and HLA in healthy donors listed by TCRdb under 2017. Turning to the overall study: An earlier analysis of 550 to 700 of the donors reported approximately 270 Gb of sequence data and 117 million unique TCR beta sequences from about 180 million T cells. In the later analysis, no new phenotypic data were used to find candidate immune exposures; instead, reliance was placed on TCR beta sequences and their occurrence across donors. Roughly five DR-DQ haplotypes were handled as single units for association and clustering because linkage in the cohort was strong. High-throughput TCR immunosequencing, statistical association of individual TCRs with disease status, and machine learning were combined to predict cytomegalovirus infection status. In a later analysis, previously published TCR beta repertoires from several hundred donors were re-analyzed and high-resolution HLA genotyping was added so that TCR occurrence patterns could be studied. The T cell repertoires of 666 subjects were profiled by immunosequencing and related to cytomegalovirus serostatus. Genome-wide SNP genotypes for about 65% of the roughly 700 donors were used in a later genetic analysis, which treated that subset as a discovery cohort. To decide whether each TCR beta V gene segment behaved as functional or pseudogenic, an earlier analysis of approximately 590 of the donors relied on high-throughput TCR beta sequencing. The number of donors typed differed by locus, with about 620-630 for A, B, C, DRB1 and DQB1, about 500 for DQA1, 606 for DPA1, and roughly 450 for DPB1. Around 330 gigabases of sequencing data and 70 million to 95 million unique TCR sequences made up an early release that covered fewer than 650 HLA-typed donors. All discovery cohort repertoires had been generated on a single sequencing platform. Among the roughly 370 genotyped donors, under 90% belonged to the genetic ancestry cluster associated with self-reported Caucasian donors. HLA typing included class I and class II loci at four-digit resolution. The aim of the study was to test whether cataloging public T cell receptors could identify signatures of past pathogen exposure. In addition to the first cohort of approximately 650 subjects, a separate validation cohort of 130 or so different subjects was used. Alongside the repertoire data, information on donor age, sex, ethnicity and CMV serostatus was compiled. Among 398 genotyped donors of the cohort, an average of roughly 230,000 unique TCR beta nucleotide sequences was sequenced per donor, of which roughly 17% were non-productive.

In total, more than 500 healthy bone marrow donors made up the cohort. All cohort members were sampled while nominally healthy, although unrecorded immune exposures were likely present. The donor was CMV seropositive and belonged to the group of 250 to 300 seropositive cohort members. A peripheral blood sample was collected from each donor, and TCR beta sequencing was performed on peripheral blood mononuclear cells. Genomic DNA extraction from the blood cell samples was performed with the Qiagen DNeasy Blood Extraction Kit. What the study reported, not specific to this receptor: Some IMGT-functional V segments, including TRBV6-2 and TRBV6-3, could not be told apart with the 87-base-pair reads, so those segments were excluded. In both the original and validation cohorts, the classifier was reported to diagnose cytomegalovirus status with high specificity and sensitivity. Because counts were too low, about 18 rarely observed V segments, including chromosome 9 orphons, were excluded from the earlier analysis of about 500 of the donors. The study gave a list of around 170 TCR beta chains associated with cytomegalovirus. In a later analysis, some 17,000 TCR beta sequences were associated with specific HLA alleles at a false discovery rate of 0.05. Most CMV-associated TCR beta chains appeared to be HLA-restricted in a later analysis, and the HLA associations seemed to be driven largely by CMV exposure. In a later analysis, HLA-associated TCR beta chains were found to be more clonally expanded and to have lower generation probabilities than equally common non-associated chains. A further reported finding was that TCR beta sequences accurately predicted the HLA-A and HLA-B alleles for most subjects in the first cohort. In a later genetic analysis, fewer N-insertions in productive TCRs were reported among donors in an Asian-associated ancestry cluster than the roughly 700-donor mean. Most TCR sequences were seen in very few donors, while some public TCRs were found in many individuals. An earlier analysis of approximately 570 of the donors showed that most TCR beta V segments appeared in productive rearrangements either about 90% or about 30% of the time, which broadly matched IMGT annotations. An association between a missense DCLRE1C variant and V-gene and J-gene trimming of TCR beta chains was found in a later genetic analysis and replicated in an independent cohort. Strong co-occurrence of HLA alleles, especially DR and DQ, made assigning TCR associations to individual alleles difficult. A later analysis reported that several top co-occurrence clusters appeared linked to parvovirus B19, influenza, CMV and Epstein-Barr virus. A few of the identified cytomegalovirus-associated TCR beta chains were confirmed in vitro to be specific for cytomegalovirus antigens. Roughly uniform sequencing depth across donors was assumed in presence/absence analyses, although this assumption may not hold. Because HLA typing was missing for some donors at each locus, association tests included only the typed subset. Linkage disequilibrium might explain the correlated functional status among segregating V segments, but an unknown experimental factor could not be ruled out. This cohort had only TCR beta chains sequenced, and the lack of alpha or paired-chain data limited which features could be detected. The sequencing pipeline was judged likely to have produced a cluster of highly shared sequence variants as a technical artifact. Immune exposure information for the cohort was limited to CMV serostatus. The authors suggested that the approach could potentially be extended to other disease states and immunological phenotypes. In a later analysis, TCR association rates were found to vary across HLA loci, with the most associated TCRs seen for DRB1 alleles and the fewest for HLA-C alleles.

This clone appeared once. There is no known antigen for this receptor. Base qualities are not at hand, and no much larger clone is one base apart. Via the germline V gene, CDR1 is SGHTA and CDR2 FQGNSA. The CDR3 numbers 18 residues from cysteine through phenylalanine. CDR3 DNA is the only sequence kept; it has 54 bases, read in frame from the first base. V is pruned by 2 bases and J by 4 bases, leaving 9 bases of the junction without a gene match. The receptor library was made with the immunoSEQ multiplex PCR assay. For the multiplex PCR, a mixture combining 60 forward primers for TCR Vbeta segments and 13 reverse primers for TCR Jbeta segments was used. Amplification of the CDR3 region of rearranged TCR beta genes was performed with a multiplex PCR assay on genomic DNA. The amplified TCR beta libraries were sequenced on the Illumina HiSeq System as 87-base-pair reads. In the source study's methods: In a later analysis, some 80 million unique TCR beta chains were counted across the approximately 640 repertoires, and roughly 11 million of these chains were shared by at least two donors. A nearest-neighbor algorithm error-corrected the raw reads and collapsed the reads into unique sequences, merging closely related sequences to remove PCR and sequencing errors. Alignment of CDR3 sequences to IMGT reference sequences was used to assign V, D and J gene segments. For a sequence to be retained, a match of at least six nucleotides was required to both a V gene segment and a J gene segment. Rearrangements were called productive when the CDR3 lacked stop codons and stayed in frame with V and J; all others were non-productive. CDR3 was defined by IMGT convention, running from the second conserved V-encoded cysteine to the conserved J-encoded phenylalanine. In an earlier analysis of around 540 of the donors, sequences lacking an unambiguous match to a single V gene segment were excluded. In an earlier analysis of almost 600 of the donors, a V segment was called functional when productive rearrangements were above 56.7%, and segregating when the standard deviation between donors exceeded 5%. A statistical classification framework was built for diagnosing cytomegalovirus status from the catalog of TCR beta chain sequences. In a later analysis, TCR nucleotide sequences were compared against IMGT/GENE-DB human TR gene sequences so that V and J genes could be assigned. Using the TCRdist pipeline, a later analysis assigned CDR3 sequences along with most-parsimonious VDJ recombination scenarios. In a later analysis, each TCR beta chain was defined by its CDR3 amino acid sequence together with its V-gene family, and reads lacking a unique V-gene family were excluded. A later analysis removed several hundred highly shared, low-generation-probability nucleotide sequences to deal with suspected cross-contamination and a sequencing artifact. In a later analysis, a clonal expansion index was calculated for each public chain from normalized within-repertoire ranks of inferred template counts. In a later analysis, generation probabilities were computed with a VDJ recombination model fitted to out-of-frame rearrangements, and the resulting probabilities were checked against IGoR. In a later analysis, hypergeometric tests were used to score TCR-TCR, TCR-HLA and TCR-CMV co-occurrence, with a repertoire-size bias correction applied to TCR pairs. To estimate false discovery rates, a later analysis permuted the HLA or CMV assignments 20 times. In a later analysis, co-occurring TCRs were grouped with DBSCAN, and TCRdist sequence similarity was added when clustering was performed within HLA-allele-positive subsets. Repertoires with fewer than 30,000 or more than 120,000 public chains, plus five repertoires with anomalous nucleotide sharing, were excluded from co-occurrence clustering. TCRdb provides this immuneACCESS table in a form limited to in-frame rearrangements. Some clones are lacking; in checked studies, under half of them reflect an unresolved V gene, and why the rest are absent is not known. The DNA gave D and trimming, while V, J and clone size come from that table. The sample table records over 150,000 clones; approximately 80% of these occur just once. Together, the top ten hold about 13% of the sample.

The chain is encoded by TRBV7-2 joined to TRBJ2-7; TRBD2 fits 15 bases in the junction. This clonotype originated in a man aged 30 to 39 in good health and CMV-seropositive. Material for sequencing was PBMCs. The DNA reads TGTGCCAGCAGCTTAAGTGGGACTAGCGGGAGGAGAGGGTACGAGCAGTACTTC. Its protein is CASSLSGTSGRRGYEQYF.